This TCR beta chain emerged from a study of CXCR3-negative and CXCR3-positive naive CD8 T cells. Study in general: Sequencing yielded around 150 million TRB reads, roughly 1.5 +/- 0.3 million per library. The study's findings and limits: A higher hydrophobicity marked the TRB CDR3s of CXCR3-positive naive cells versus CXCR3-negative naive cells.

With regard to this clonotype: Antigen: not known.

A CD45RO-CCR7+CD27+CD95- profile was what naive CD8+ T cells displayed. Per germline, CDR1 SQVTM and CDR2 ANQGSEA. The CDR3 runs to 12 residues. In preparing the TRB cDNA libraries, 5' RACE with UMI labels was used. After re-calling the 5' RACE reads, TCRdb lists one entry per CDR3 protein, DNA absent. Found here are around 60,000 distinct CDR3 sequences; the top ten clones hold about 0.8%. The sample taken for sequencing was naive CXCR3+ CD8+ T cells from blood. The subset denotes: CD45RO-CCR7+CD27+CD95- naive CD8+ T cells expressing CXCR3 (TNR3+). The sequence derives from a human donor in good health. Some clones in this sample may be carry-over from other donors' samples. The chain links TRBV29-1 to TRBJ2-3; the TCRdb call, TRBD2, lacks DNA for checking. Here the CDR3 reads CSVEDGGDTQYF.